The 8 T cell receptor beta chains given below trace back to one sample, sequenced in a study of T cells in Graves' hyperthyroidism and ophthalmopathy. Amplification yielded TCR beta CDR3 regions, with RNA transcripts as the source. When the TCR CDR3 underwent first-round RT-PCR, the HTBI primer set was used. MiXCR, applied by TCRdb to the multiplex PCR reads, yields one record per CDR3 protein. This sample has around 350,000 distinct CDR3 sequences, with 19% found just once. Material: blood. The receptors stem from a young woman with Graves' hyperthyroidism.

This clonotype was picked up many times. The chain uses TRBV7-9 and TRBJ1-1, with D perhaps matching TRBD1 (6 bases). V dropped 5 bases and J dropped 1 base, with 17 bases sitting between them. Germline CDR1 is SEHNR and CDR2 is FQNEAQ (reference sequence). The CDR3 length is 16 residues. CDR3 protein: CASSVQVGHKNTEAFF. CDR3 in DNA: TGTGCCAGCAGCGTCCAGGTGGGACACAAGAACACTGAAGCTTTCTTT.

In this sample, this clonotype turned up many times. The CDR3 DNA follows: TGTGCCAGCAGTTCGCCATTTCGCGGAGCCGGCTACACCTTC. Its translation: CASSSPFRGAGYTF. V gene TRBV27 combines with J gene TRBJ1-2; D ambiguous. CDR1 is MNHEY, CDR2 SMNVEV, per germline (reference sequence). V lost 4 bases, J lost 8 bases, and 17 bases lay in between. The CDR3 has 14 amino acids.

This clonotype appeared many times. Written as DNA, the CDR3 is TGTGCCAGCAGCTCCCCCGCCCAGGACATGAACACTGAAGCTTTCTTT. Amino acid sequence: CASSSPAQDMNTEAFF. The chain is built from TRBV11-1 and TRBJ1-1, with D tentatively TRBD1 (5 bases). Trimming removed 4 bases from V and 0 bases from J, with 15 bases in between. This CDR3 comprises 16 residues. Germline assignment: CDR1 SGHAT and CDR2 FQDESV (reference sequence). The full variable domain, its missing parts supplied by reference TRBV11-1 and TRBJ1-1, is EAEVAQSPRYKITEKSQAVAFWCDPISGHATLYWYRQILGQGPELLVQFQDESVVDDSQLPKDRFSAERLKGVDSTLKIQPAELGDSAMYLCASSSPAQDMNTEAFFGQGTRLTVV.

This clonotype was detected only a few times. The J gene is TRBJ2-7, the V gene TRBV19; D may be TRBD1 (5 bases). The germline V and J ends were trimmed by 6 bases and 0 bases, with 9 bases remaining between them. CDR1 and CDR2 (germline): LNHDA, SQIVND (reference sequence). This CDR3 contains 13 residues. The CDR3 spells CASSGHLSYEQYF. CDR3 DNA: TGTGCCAGTAGCGGACACCTCTCCTACGAGCAGTACTTC.

V is TRBV4-1 and J is TRBJ2-7, with TRBD1 identical over 8 bases. Germline CDR1 reads MGHRA; CDR2 reads YSYEKL. The CDR3 loop spans 17 amino acids. Germline trimming cut 2 bases from V and 3 bases from J; bases unmatched to any gene: 12. CDR3 loop: CASSQRGGGQGLYEQYV. The CDR3, as DNA: TGCGCCAGCAGCCAAAGAGGGGGCGGACAGGGTCTCTACGAGCAGTACGTC.

This clonotype was seen repeatedly, ten times or more. The V gene is TRBV25-1, the J gene TRBJ1-1, with TRBD1 as a possible D gene (5 bases). Germline CDR1 and CDR2: MGHDK and SYGVNS. Trimming took 7 bases from V and 3 from J, leaving 12 bases between them. The CDR3 runs to 13 residues. This CDR3 reads CASTQGVDTEAFF. CDR3 sequence (DNA): TGTGCCAGCACACAAGGGGTGGACACTGAAGCTTTCTTT.

At least ten counts were recorded for this clonotype. The chain carries TRBV7-2 and TRBJ2-5, with D possibly being TRBD2 (6 bases). The germline gives CDR1 SGHTA, CDR2 FQGNSA. The CDR3 is 16 amino acids. V gave up 1 base and J gave up 0 bases, with 12 bases separating them. CDR3 sequence (DNA): TGTGCCAGCAGCTTAGAATTGGCGGGGAACCAAGAGACCCAGTACTTC. This codes for CASSLELAGNQETQYF.

In its sample, this clonotype was seen many times. The chain joins TRBV12-3 or TRBV12-4 to TRBJ2-5; tentatively, D is TRBD2 (5 bases). This CDR3 is 12 amino acids long. V dropped 5 bases and J dropped 7 bases, with 11 bases sitting between them. DNA for the CDR3: TGTGCCAGCAGTCCCCGCGGGCCGACCCAGTACTTC. It codes for CASSPRGPTQYF.